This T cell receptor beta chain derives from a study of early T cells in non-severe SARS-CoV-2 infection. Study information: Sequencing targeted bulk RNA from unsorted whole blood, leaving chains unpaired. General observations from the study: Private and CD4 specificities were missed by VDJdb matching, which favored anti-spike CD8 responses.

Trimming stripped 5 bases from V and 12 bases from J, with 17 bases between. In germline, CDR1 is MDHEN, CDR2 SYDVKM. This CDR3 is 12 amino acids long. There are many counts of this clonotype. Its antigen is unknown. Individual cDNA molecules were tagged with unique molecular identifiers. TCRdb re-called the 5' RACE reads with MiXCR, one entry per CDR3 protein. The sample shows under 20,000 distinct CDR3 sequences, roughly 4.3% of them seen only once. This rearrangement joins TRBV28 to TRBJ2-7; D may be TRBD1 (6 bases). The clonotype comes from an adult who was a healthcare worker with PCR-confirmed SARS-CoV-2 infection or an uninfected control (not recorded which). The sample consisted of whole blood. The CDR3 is CASSTLQGFAYF. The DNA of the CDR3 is TGTGCCAGCAGTACCCTACAGGGTTTTGCGTACTTC. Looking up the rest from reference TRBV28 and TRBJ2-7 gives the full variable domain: DVKVTQSSRYLVKRTGEKVFLECVQDMDHENMFWYRQDPGLGLRLIYFSYDVKMKEKGDIPEGYSVSREKKERFSLILESASTNQTSMYLCASSTLQGFAYFGPGTRLTVT.